This T cell receptor (beta chain) was obtained from a study of early T cells in non-severe SARS-CoV-2 infection (dated by TCRdb to 2020 to 2022). Background for the entire study: Because TCR sequencing relied on bulk RNA taken from unsorted whole blood, pairing of alpha and beta chains was not possible.

Receptor libraries were prepared by 5' RACE. For sequencing, a NextSeq 500 was employed. To correct for sequencing error and PCR bias, the TCR library protocol tagged individual cDNA molecules with unique molecular identifiers. Sequencing covered both TCR alpha and beta chains, and within each sample the abundances of alpha and beta sequences were tightly co-correlated. As for how the authors treated the data: Decombinator V4 was used to annotate the V gene, J gene and CDR3 of the TCR sequences. Expanded TCRs were defined as changing significantly between any two time points under a Poisson model with p below 0.0001. TCR abundances were normalised to the total number of TCRs sequenced per sample and were expressed as counts per million. MAIT TCRs were defined by TRAV1-2 paired with TRAJ12, TRAJ20 or TRAJ33, and iNKT TCRs by TRAV10 paired with TRAJ18. VDJdb, accessed on 1 November 2021, was searched for TCRs annotated for CMV, EBV and SARS-CoV-2, and TCRs annotated for more than one antigen were excluded. In TCRdb, the public reads were trimmed at Q25 with fastp and aligned with MiXCR, with productive beta chains retained. Every entry covers one CDR3 protein and lists the most common genes and DNA from its rows. None of the V and J calls come from the authors' own analysis; TCRdb made them. The sample profile shows about 80,000 distinct CDR3 sequences; over 8.5% of them were found once. Around 4.6% of the sample rests with the top ten.

Study-wide findings and limitations: VDJdb matching was skewed toward anti-spike CD8 responses and likely underestimated virus-specific expansions, missing private and CD4 specificities.

Set within a cohort of healthcare workers in London, UK, this nested case-control study involved weekly PCR testing of nasopharyngeal swabs along with blood sampling. Between 23 and 31 March 2020, the week of the UK lockdown, healthcare workers were enrolled and then followed up weekly for as long as 16 weeks. V is cut back by 4 bases and J by 9 bases, with 6 bases in the junction unmatched. Looking up the germline V gene yields CDR1 KGHSH and CDR2 LQKENI. Counted from cysteine to phenylalanine, this CDR3 has 14 amino acids. The CDR3 DNA has 42 bases and is translated from base 1. This clonotype was recorded at least ten times. The antigen it recognizes is unknown. Base qualities were left out, and no much larger clone turns up one base away.

The rearranged chain carries TRBV18 and TRBJ2-1; 10 middle bases align to TRBD2. Sequenced sample: whole blood. This clonotype was obtained from an adult who was a healthcare worker with PCR-confirmed SARS-CoV-2 infection or an uninfected control (not recorded which). The bases read TGTGCCAGCTCACTCAAGCGGGAGGGCGCTGAGCAGTTCTTC. It encodes CASSLKREGAEQFF.